The T cell receptor beta chain under discussion was sequenced for a study of T cells in Graves' hyperthyroidism and ophthalmopathy. For the study at large: Sampling of peripheral blood happened at initial diagnosis, prior to any treatment.

Amplification yielded TCR beta CDR3 regions, with RNA transcripts as the source. Primed by the HTBI set, a first-round RT-PCR was run on the TCR CDR3. TCRdb called the multiplex PCR reads again in MiXCR, with one record for every CDR3 protein. The sample includes approximately 740,000 distinct CDR3 sequences, 14% of them seen just once. This clonotype has at least ten counts. Germline lookup yields CDR1 MDHEN and CDR2 SYDVKM. Trimming left V 1 base short and J 0 bases short, with 14 bases between. This CDR3 has 17 residues. The hyperthyroidism patients had all been newly diagnosed, and their disease duration was under 2 months. Their ages ranged from 18 to 65 years.

This clonotype was sampled from a young woman with Graves' hyperthyroidism. Sequenced: blood. The chain uses TRBV28 and TRBJ2-3; D might be TRBD1 or TRBD2, each matching 5 bases. CDR3 DNA: TGTGCCAGCAGTTTATTGGTTGGACGGGACAGCACAGATACGCAGTATTTT. As protein: CASSLLVGRDSTDTQYF.